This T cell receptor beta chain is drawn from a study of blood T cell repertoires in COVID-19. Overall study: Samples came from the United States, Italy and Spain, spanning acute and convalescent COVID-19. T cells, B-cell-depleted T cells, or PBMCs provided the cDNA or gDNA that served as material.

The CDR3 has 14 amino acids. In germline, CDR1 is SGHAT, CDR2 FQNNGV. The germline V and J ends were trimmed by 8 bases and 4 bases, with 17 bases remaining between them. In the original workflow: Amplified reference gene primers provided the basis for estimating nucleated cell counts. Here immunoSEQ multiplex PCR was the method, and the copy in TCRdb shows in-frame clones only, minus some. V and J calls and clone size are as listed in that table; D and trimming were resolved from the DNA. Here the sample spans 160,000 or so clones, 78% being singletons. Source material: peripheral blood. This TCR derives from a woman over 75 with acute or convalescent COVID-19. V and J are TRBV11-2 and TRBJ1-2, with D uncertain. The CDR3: CASRSIGSVYGYTF. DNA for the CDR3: TGTGCCAGCCGGTCTATCGGGTCAGTCTATGGCTACACCTTC.